The 8 T cell receptor beta chains reported below all come from one sample, sequenced in a study of blood T cell repertoires in COVID-19. Assay: immunoSEQ multiplex PCR; the TCRdb copy retains only in-frame clones and omits some. In the table there are around 37,000 clones, roughly 74% of which are singletons. Sequenced sample: peripheral blood. The receptors shown here come from a man aged 65-85 years with COVID-19, enrolled during active disease.

This chain uses TRBV5-1 with TRBJ1-1; 8 positions match TRBD1. Germline values: CDR1 SGHRS, CDR2 YFSETQ. The trim removed 3 bases at V and 10 bases at J, leaving 8 bases unmatched. This CDR3 is 13 amino acids long. CDR3 DNA: TGCGCCAGCAGCTCTGGACAGGGAGTCGGAGCTTTCTTT. It is translated as CASSSGQGVGAFF.

In this sample, this clone turned up a few times. The V and J genes are TRBV7-9 and TRBJ2-7; D may be TRBD1 (5 bases). Trimming shortened V by 7 bases and J by 1 base, and 17 bases separated the two germline ends. Germline CDR1 SEHNR, CDR2 FQNEAQ (reference sequence). CDR3 length equals 15 residues. CDR3: CASTPPGFDSYEQYF. DNA for the CDR3: TGTGCCAGCACCCCTCCAGGGTTTGATTCCTACGAGCAGTACTTC.

The chain carries TRBV27 and TRBJ2-7; D unresolved. Germline-derived CDR1 and CDR2 are MNHEY and SMNVEV (reference sequence). V shed 5 bases and J shed 2 bases, with 13 bases lying between them. The CDR3 has 14 amino acids. The CDR3 is CASSIKPSPYEQYF. The DNA for the CDR3 is TGTGCCAGCAGTATAAAGCCTTCCCCCTACGAGCAGTACTTC.

This chain connects TRBV6-5 to TRBJ2-6; 7 bases line up with TRBD1. Germline V gives CDR1 MNHEY, CDR2 SVGAGI. The CDR3 contains 15 residues. J lost 4 bases, V lost 6 bases, and 6 bases had no gene match. The CDR3 region is CASSFDREGANVLTF. For the CDR3, the DNA is TGTGCCAGCAGCTTCGACAGGGAGGGGGCCAACGTCCTGACTTTC.

This clone was detected once. The rearrangement joins TRBV30 to TRBJ1-5; D is ambiguous. Germline V gene lookup returns CDR1 GTSNPN and CDR2 SVGIG (reference sequence). This CDR3 is 13 amino acids long. Trimming cost V 0 bases and J 3 bases, with 6 bases left between them. CDR3 region: CAWSVADNQPQHF. Here the CDR3 DNA reads TGTGCCTGGAGTGTGGCTGACAATCAGCCCCAGCATTTT.

This clone showed up just a few times. V is TRBV11-2 and J is TRBJ2-1, with TRBD2 matching 12 bases. The CDR3 spans 15 residues. V shed 5 bases and J 7 bases; nucleotides not matched to a gene: 6. Germline CDR1 SGHAT, CDR2 FQNNGV. CDR3 region: CASSPGTSGLNEQFF. The CDR3 region has the DNA TGTGCCAGCAGCCCCGGGACTAGCGGGCTTAATGAGCAGTTCTTC.

CDR3 bases: TGCAGCGTTGTAGGAGTATTAAACACTGAAGCTTTCTTT. Protein: CSVVGVLNTEAFF. This chain links TRBV29-1 with TRBJ1-1; no reliable D call. Trimming left V 4 bases short and J 2 bases short, with 11 bases between. Germline CDR1 and CDR2: SQVTM and ANQGSEA. The CDR3 extends over 13 amino acids.

The chain has TRBV29-1 and TRBJ2-2; 8 bases map to TRBD2. V was pared by 3 bases and J by 8 bases, with 8 bases of the junction left unmatched. This CDR3 comprises 14 residues. Germline values: CDR1 SQVTM, CDR2 ANQGSEA. DNA of the CDR3: TGCAGCGTTGATGGAGCGGGAGATCGTGGGGAGCTGTTTTTT. This encodes CSVDGAGDRGELFF.